The 24 T cell receptor beta chains below were found in one sample sequenced in a study of shared clonotypes between healthy human individuals (dated by TCRdb to about 2020). CD8 naive samples were CD45RO-negative cells positively selected for CCR7, giving a CD45RA+CCR7+ population that excluded TemRA cells. The method was the immunoSEQ multiplex PCR assay. Imported from immuneACCESS, the table was reduced by TCRdb to in-frame sequences with V and J called. These copies leave out some clones; in studies compared against another copy, an unresolved V gene accounts for under half, and the cause of the remainder is not known. In this sample the table shows about 1.9 million clones, around 93% of which occur a single time. The ten largest clones add up to 1.5% to 2% of the sample. The source material was naive CD8+ T cells from PBMCs. Sample cell subset or site, as interpreted from the label and publication: CD45RA+CCR7+. All receptors derive from a man between 18 and 29 years old in good health. Some clones in this sample may be carry-over from other donors' samples.

The rearrangement links TRBV19 to TRBJ2-2; 12 bases map to TRBD2. V shed 6 bases, J shed 8 bases, and the junction held 10 bases outside the gene matches. Germline V gives CDR1 LNHDA, CDR2 SQIVND (reference sequence). This CDR3 has 16 residues. The DNA for the CDR3 is TGTGCCAGTAGCCTTACTAGCGGGAGGCCCCCGGGGGAGCTGTTTTTT. This gives the protein CASSLTSGRPPGELFF.

The J gene is TRBJ2-7, the V gene TRBV28; 9 bases line up with TRBD1. The CDR3 loop spans 17 amino acids. With 4 bases clipped from V and 2 bases from J, the junction kept 12 bases outside the gene matches. Germline V gene sequence: CDR1 MDHEN, CDR2 SYDVKM. The CDR3 DNA reads as TGTGCCAGCAGTTCACGTATGGGGGACAGGGTCACCTACGAGCAGTACTTC. It is translated as CASSSRMGDRVTYEQYF.

The rearrangement links TRBV5-1 to TRBJ2-7; tentative D call: TRBD1 (5 bases). V lost 0 bases and J 7 bases, leaving 20 bases between the germline ends. The CDR3 is 16 amino acids. The germline V gene has CDR1 SGHRS and CDR2 YFSETQ. CDR3 in amino acids: CASSLDAQDPGSEQYF. The CDR3 nucleotides read TGCGCCAGCAGCTTGGACGCACAGGATCCAGGCTCGGAGCAGTACTTC.

This rearrangement joins TRBV7-9 to TRBJ2-1; D is unclear. Trimming stripped 10 bases from V and 3 bases from J, with 16 bases between. Germline CDR1 reads SEHNR; CDR2 reads FQNEAQ (reference sequence). This CDR3 spans 14 amino acids. CDR3 protein: CATQGPVGYNEQFF. CDR3 in DNA: TGTGCCACCCAAGGACCGGTCGGCTACAATGAGCAGTTCTTC.

This chain joins TRBV28 and TRBJ1-2; no clear D gene. The germline V gene has CDR1 MDHEN and CDR2 SYDVKM. Trimming left V 7 bases short and J 4 bases short, with 7 bases between. The CDR3 extends over 11 amino acids. For the CDR3, the DNA is TGTGCCAGCATTGGGAGCTATGGCTACACCTTC. Amino acids: CASIGSYGYTF.

This sequence joins TRBV28 and TRBJ1-1, with a possible D match to TRBD1 (5 bases). Germline V gene lookup returns CDR1 MDHEN and CDR2 SYDVKM. The CDR3 has 15 amino acids. V lost 1 base and J lost 4, with 13 bases in between. CDR3 region: CASSLLGEGGTEAFF. CDR3 bases: TGTGCCAGCAGTTTATTGGGGGAGGGTGGCACTGAAGCTTTCTTT. Full variable domain (remainder filled in from reference TRBV28 and TRBJ1-1): DVKVTQSSRYLVKRTGEKVFLECVQDMDHENMFWYRQDPGLGLRLIYFSYDVKMKEKGDIPEGYSVSREKKERFSLILESASTNQTSMYLCASSLLGEGGTEAFFGQGTRLTVV.

This chain connects TRBV13 to TRBJ2-6; D is unclear. Trimming took off 3 bases at V and 0 bases at J, with 6 bases between the two ends. Germline V lookup: CDR1 PRHDT, CDR2 FYEKMQ (reference sequence). The CDR3 runs 15 residues. CDR3 amino acids: CASSFLGSGANVLTF. The CDR3 coding sequence is TGTGCCAGCAGCTTTCTTGGCTCTGGGGCCAACGTCCTGACTTTC.

The CDR3 sequence is CASSVAGGLGNEQFF. Here the CDR3 DNA reads TGTGCCAGCAGTGTAGCGGGAGGCCTGGGCAATGAGCAGTTCTTC. This chain uses TRBV27 with TRBJ2-1; 10 bases are a match to TRBD2. This CDR3 contains 15 residues. Germline trimming cut 5 bases from V and 6 bases from J; bases unmatched to any gene: 7. Germline CDR1 MNHEY, CDR2 SMNVEV (reference sequence).

This CDR3 reads CAWRPSGSPWGQYF. The CDR3 region has the DNA TGTGCCTGGAGGCCATCAGGGTCCCCCTGGGGGCAGTATTTT. This chain joins TRBV30 and TRBJ2-3; tentative D call: TRBD1 (5 bases). With 3 bases removed from V and 11 bases from J, the gap between germline ends came to 21 bases. CDR1 and CDR2 (germline): GTSNPN, SVGIG (reference sequence). This CDR3 is 14 amino acids long.

V gene TRBV29-1 combines with J gene TRBJ2-3; D uncertain. Germline CDR1 is SQVTM and CDR2 is ANQGSEA. The V end was cut by 4 bases, the J end by 4 bases, with 3 bases between. The length of the CDR3 is 10 residues. CDR3 loop: CSVVPDTQYF. In DNA form, the CDR3 reads TGCAGCGTTGTTCCAGATACGCAGTATTTT.

This sequence joins TRBV7-9 and TRBJ2-1; D gene unclear. Per the germline V gene, CDR1 is SEHNR and CDR2 is FQNEAQ (reference sequence). V was clipped by 6 bases and J by 4 bases, with 13 bases between them. This CDR3 spans 14 amino acids. This CDR3 is CASSLTDRYNEQFF. The DNA for the CDR3 is TGTGCCAGCAGTTTGACCGACCGTTACAATGAGCAGTTCTTC.

This chain joins TRBV5-1 and TRBJ2-7, with TRBD2 matching 11 bases. With 0 bases clipped from V and 0 bases from J, the junction kept 11 bases outside the gene matches. Germline-derived CDR1 and CDR2 are SGHRS and YFSETQ. The CDR3 runs 19 residues. The CDR3 sequence is CASSLAGRLAGSSSYEQYF. As DNA, the CDR3 is TGCGCCAGCAGCTTGGCCGGAAGACTAGCGGGAAGTAGCTCCTACGAGCAGTACTTC.

This chain joins TRBV19 and TRBJ2-7; D may match TRBD1 or TRBD2 (6 bases each). V was pared by 1 base and J by 3 bases, with 13 bases between. Germline V gives CDR1 LNHDA, CDR2 SQIVND (reference sequence). The CDR3 covers 15 residues. In DNA form, the CDR3 reads TGTGCCAGTAGTATAGGGTCCCGGGGGCTCTACGAGCAGTACTTC. It codes for CASSIGSRGLYEQYF.

V usage is TRBV6-6 and J usage is TRBJ1-1; D remains unclear. V gave up 0 bases and J gave up 5 bases, with 10 bases separating them. Germline values: CDR1 MNHNY, CDR2 SVGAGI (reference sequence). There are 14 residues in the CDR3. The CDR3 DNA reads TGTGCCAGCAGTTACTCGAAAGCAGGTACTGAAGCTTTCTTT. Translation: CASSYSKAGTEAFF.

In regard to this clone: Other DNA sequences within the sample encode an identical CDR3. V and J are TRBV6-5 and TRBJ2-1; no firm D call. V was cut by 6 bases and J by 6 bases, with 9 bases left in between. The CDR3 sequence is 12 residues long. Germline CDR1 MNHEY, CDR2 SVGAGI. This chain's CDR3 is CASSYNSNEQFF. The CDR3 region has the DNA TGTGCCAGCAGCTACAACTCCAATGAGCAGTTCTTC.

The V call is TRBV7-8, the J call TRBJ1-1; the D gene is possibly TRBD1 (6 bases). The CDR3 covers 13 residues. Looked up from germline, CDR1 is SGHVS and CDR2 is FQNEAQ. The V end lost 1 base, the J end lost 6 bases, and 9 bases lay between the germline ends. CDR3 sequence (DNA): TGTGCCAGCAGCTTAGGGACAGACCCTGAAGCTTTCTTT. It yields the protein CASSLGTDPEAFF. The full variable domain, completed using reference TRBV7-8 and TRBJ1-1, is GAGVSQSPRYKVAKRGQDVALRCDPISGHVSLFWYQQALGQGPEFLTYFQNEAQLDKSGLPSDRFFAERPEGSVSTLKIQRTQQEDSAVYLCASSLGTDPEAFFGQGTRLTVV.

The CDR3 DNA is TGTGCCAGCAGTTCCAGGGCGGACGAGCAGTACTTC. Its translation is CASSSRADEQYF. The chain is built from TRBV27 and TRBJ2-7; possible D gene TRBD1, 5 bases. The CDR3 extends over 12 amino acids. The ends were cut back, 4 bases at V and 5 bases at J, with 9 bases in the middle. Germline V gives CDR1 MNHEY, CDR2 SMNVEV (reference sequence).

The chain links TRBV4-1 to TRBJ2-3; D may be TRBD2 (6 bases). This CDR3 has 15 residues. V was pared by 1 base and J by 4 bases, with 12 bases between. Germline V lookup: CDR1 MGHRA, CDR2 YSYEKL. CDR3 sequence: CASSQVTGAPDTQYF. The CDR3 region has the DNA TGCGCCAGCAGCCAAGTAACGGGAGCTCCAGATACGCAGTATTTT.

V gene TRBV9 combines with J gene TRBJ2-1; D ambiguous. CDR1 is SGDLS and CDR2 is YYNGEE in the germline V gene. The CDR3 has 16 amino acids. The V end lost 0 bases, the J end lost 4 bases, and 14 bases lay between the germline ends. The CDR3 protein is CASSVVGEWIYNEQFF. In DNA form, the CDR3 reads TGTGCCAGCAGCGTAGTCGGAGAGTGGATTTACAATGAGCAGTTCTTC.

The chain employs TRBV28 and TRBJ2-1; tentatively, D is TRBD1 (6 bases). The CDR3 covers 15 residues. Germline assignment: CDR1 MDHEN and CDR2 SYDVKM. V was trimmed by 10 bases and J by 0 bases, leaving 16 bases between them. In DNA form, the CDR3 reads TGTGCCACCCTTCCGGGACACAGCTCCTACAATGAGCAGTTCTTC. Translating it yields CATLPGHSSYNEQFF.

About this clone itself: The same CDR3 also results from other DNA sequences found in this sample. The CDR3 DNA sequence: TGTGCCAGCAGCTTGGGACAGGGGGCTTATGGCTACACCTTC. The encoded protein is CASSLGQGAYGYTF. The rearrangement uses TRBV7-9 and TRBJ1-2; 12 bases are shared with TRBD1. J gave up 5 bases and V 3 bases, and 1 base lay outside the gene matches. CDR1 and CDR2 (germline): SEHNR, FQNEAQ (reference sequence). The CDR3 loop spans 14 amino acids.

This clone has only one observation. The chain is built from TRBV18 and TRBJ1-1, with 7 bases that match TRBD1. Germline V lookup: CDR1 KGHSH, CDR2 LQKENI. CDR3 length equals 18 residues. The trim removed 2 bases at V and 3 bases at J, leaving 15 bases unmatched. The CDR3 region is CASSPTRGGNRGDTEAFF. Here the CDR3 DNA reads TGTGCCAGCTCACCAACCAGGGGCGGGAACAGGGGAGACACTGAAGCTTTCTTT.

J is TRBJ2-7 and V is TRBV28; 10 bases agree with TRBD2. Germline V gene sequence: CDR1 MDHEN, CDR2 SYDVKM. The CDR3 has 16 amino acids. Trimming removed 3 bases from V and 2 bases from J; junction bases left unmatched: 7. DNA for the CDR3: TGTGCCAGCAGTTTTTTGGTGACTAGCGGGCCCTACGAGCAGTACTTC. It yields the protein CASSFLVTSGPYEQYF.

Worth noting for this clone: Distinct nucleotide sequences in the sample also encode this CDR3. This chain uses TRBV9 with TRBJ2-7; 9 bases agree with TRBD1. Looked up from germline, CDR1 is SGDLS and CDR2 is YYNGEE. This CDR3 is 15 amino acids long. Unmatched junction bases numbered 3, after V lost 0 bases and J lost 2 bases. This CDR3 reads CASSVATGGTYEQYF. Written as DNA, the CDR3 is TGTGCCAGCAGCGTAGCGACAGGGGGAACCTACGAGCAGTACTTC.